Given below is one T cell receptor (beta chain) in context. V was clipped by 6 bases and J by 5 bases, with 17 bases between them. The V gene's germline CDR1 is LNHDA and CDR2 SQIVND (reference sequence). The CDR3 loop spans 14 amino acids. Control samples were healthy donors' buffy coats. This record belongs to a study of STAT5B mutations in CD4+ large granular lymphocyte leukemia. Overall study: Among healthy controls, a particular HLA allele went with more CDR3 'QG' motifs.

Sequencing was at survey level. Using immunoSEQ multiplex PCR, the repertoire was profiled, and TCRdb retains in-frame clones only, with some absent. Seen here are 35,000 to 45,000 clones, about 86% observed once, and the top ten hold less than 3%. The chain employs TRBV19 and TRBJ2-7; tentatively, D is TRBD2 (7 bases). The sequenced sample consisted of CD4+ T cells from blood buffy coats. The source is a human donor in good health. The CDR3 nucleotides are TGTGCCAGTAGACGAACTAGCGAGGGGGACGAGCAGTACTTC. Its protein is CASRRTSEGDEQYF. The full variable domain, completed using reference TRBV19 and TRBJ2-7, is DGGITQSPKYLFRKEGQNVTLSCEQNLNHDAMYWYRQDPGQGLRLIYYSQIVNDFQKGDIAEGYSVSREKKESFPLTVTSAQKNPTAFYLCASRRTSEGDEQYFGPGTRLTVT.